Below are 16 T cell receptor beta chains sequenced from a single sample in a study of T-cell reconstitution after alpha-beta-depleted transplantation in children (dated by TCRdb to 2015 to 2016). Library preparation was by PCR. These reads were obtained on an Illumina HiSeq 2500. To normalize quantification of the TCRbeta repertoire, the TCR libraries were built with molecular barcoding that relied on unique molecular identifiers. The public reads were quality trimmed at Q25 with fastp and then assembled into clones with MiXCR by TCRdb, keeping productive beta chains. A single entry per CDR3 protein holds the most common genes and DNA from its merged rows. For this sample the table gives 300,000 to 350,000 distinct CDR3 sequences, of which roughly 21% were detected only once. The ten largest account for 10% to 11% of the sample. The sample's treatment or condition, from its label and the paper: allogeneic hematopoietic cell transplantation with graft depleted of TCRalphabeta T cells and CD19 B cells.

The material was PBMCs, mostly from graft donor cells, obtained 180 days after TCRalphabeta/CD19-depleted stem cell transplant. The receptors were sampled from a male patient aged 10 to 17 who had a stem cell transplant for acute lymphoblastic leukemia, so the T cells may come from the graft donor.

This clonotype was detected a few times. The V gene is TRBV5-1, the J gene TRBJ2-7; the match to TRBD1 covers 9 bases. J was trimmed by 2 bases and V by 3 bases; bases with no gene match: 6. Germline CDR1 reads SGHRS; CDR2 reads YFSETQ. There are 15 residues in the CDR3. In DNA form, the CDR3 reads TGCGCCAGCAGCTCGAGGGGGACAGGGCCCTACGAGCAGTACTTC. This codes for CASSSRGTGPYEQYF. The variable domain in full, completed from reference TRBV5-1 and TRBJ2-7, reads KAGVTQTPRYLIKTRGQQVTLSCSPISGHRSVSWYQQTPGQGLQFLFEYFSETQRNKGNFPGRFSGRQFSNSRSEMNVSTLELGDSALYLCASSSRGTGPYEQYFGPGTRLTVT.

The chain has TRBV5-1 and TRBJ2-7; D is unresolved. Trimming shortened V by 0 bases and J by 2 bases, and 6 bases separated the two germline ends. CDR1 is SGHRS, CDR2 YFSETQ, per germline. The CDR3 spans 13 residues. CDR3 sequence: CASSLAPAYEQYF. The DNA of the CDR3 is TGCGCCAGCAGCTTGGCGCCAGCCTACGAGCAGTACTTC. The full variable domain, its missing parts supplied by reference TRBV5-1 and TRBJ2-7, is KAGVTQTPRYLIKTRGQQVTLSCSPISGHRSVSWYQQTPGQGLQFLFEYFSETQRNKGNFPGRFSGRQFSNSRSEMNVSTLELGDSALYLCASSLAPAYEQYFGPGTRLTVT.

The sample holds a few counts of this clonotype. This chain uses TRBV6-5 with TRBJ2-1; TRBD2 matches at 7 bases. Trimming at V came to 2 bases and at J to 0 bases, leaving 4 bases not matched to a gene. The CDR3 runs 16 residues. Germline loops: CDR1 MNHEY, CDR2 SVGAGI. In DNA form, the CDR3 reads TGTGCCAGCAGTTACAGCGCGGGGGTCTCCTACAATGAGCAGTTCTTC. The encoded protein is CASSYSAGVSYNEQFF.

This clonotype was picked up a small number of times. The chain has TRBV5-1 and TRBJ2-2; the D gene is possibly TRBD2 (7 bases). Between the trimmed V and J ends, which lost 4 bases and 4 bases, there was a span of 20 bases. This CDR3 region has 17 residues. Germline V gives CDR1 SGHRS, CDR2 YFSETQ. The CDR3: CASSRVAGGASTGELFF. In DNA form, the CDR3 reads TGCGCCAGCAGCCGGGTTGCTGGGGGGGCGAGCACCGGGGAGCTGTTTTTT.

This chain links TRBV12-3 or TRBV12-4 with TRBJ1-2; D gene uncertain. V was pared by 0 bases and J by 4 bases, with 9 bases between. This CDR3 is built from 14 residues. This CDR3 reads CASSLAAGIYGYTF. CDR3 nucleotide sequence: TGTGCCAGCAGTTTAGCCGCGGGGATCTATGGCTACACCTTC.

CDR3 residues: CASSLETGGEQYF. In nucleotides, the CDR3 is TGTGCCAGCAGCTTAGAGACAGGGGGGGAGCAGTACTTC. The chain uses TRBV7-9 and TRBJ2-7; 9 positions match TRBD1. Germline V CDR1 and CDR2: SEHNR, FQNEAQ (reference sequence). CDR3 length: 13 residues. V dropped 1 base and J dropped 7; count of bases not matched to a gene: 2.

J is TRBJ2-7 and V is TRBV7-3, with D hard to call. The CDR3 loop spans 13 amino acids. CDR1 and CDR2 from the germline V gene are SGHTA and FQGTGA. Trimming shortened V by 2 bases and J by 4 bases, and 9 bases separated the two germline ends. The CDR3: CASSLEALYEQYF. CDR3 in DNA: TGTGCCAGCAGCTTAGAGGCTTTATACGAGCAGTACTTC.

This clonotype occurred a few times. The chain carries TRBV20-1 and TRBJ2-3, with 8 bases that match TRBD2. Germline trimming cut 5 bases from V and 0 bases from J; bases unmatched to any gene: 7. Germline assignment: CDR1 DFQATT and CDR2 SNEGSKA (reference sequence). There are 15 residues in the CDR3. The CDR3 DNA sequence: TGCAGTGCTCCACGACTAGCGCACAGCACAGATACGCAGTATTTT. This encodes CSAPRLAHSTDTQYF.

This rearrangement joins TRBV5-6 to TRBJ1-5, with D possibly matching TRBD1 (6 bases). The CDR3 is 15 residues long. V lost 2 bases, J lost 3 bases, and 12 bases lay in between. From germline, CDR1 is SGHDT and CDR2 YYEEEE. The CDR3 DNA sequence: TGTGCCAGCAGCTTCGGAGACAGGATCAATCAGCCCCAGCATTTT. It encodes CASSFGDRINQPQHF.

This rearrangement joins TRBV20-1 to TRBJ2-1; 10 bases map to TRBD2. The CDR3 totals 14 residues. Germline V gene data show CDR1 as DFQATT and CDR2 as SNEGSKA (reference sequence). V lost 2 bases to trimming and J lost 6 bases; unmatched junction nucleotides: 4. CDR3 in DNA: TGCAGTGCTAGATGGCTAGCGGGAGTCAATGAGCAGTTCTTC. Translating gives CSARWLAGVNEQFF.

The chain is built from TRBV5-5 and TRBJ2-1; perhaps D is TRBD1 or TRBD2 (5 bases each). Per germline, CDR1 SGHKS and CDR2 YYEKEE (reference sequence). This CDR3 contains 15 residues. V lost 5 bases, J lost 3 bases, and 15 bases lay in between. The CDR3 spells CASRSGTALYNEQFF. The CDR3 bases are TGTGCCAGCAGATCCGGGACCGCACTCTACAATGAGCAGTTCTTC.

This chain joins TRBV4-1 and TRBJ1-2, with D hard to call. The V end lost 4 bases, the J end lost 6 bases, and 15 bases lay between the germline ends. CDR1 and CDR2 from the germline V gene are MGHRA and YSYEKL. The CDR3 length is 14 residues. In nucleotides, the CDR3 is TGCGCCAGCAGCCGAGGACGACTAGGCGATGGCTACACCTTC. It translates to CASSRGRLGDGYTF.

Comment on this clonotype: One end of the junction is discordant with germline, which a read error may explain. The chain uses TRBV7-2 and TRBJ2-2; 12 bases agree with TRBD2. The V gene's germline CDR1 is SGHTA and CDR2 FQGNSA. The CDR3 is 16 residues long. The CDR3 loop is CASSLAGGPGTGELFF. The CDR3 region has the DNA TGTGCCAGCAGCCTAGCGGGAGGGCCAGGCACCGGGGAGCTGTTTTTT.

The chain combines TRBV29-1 with TRBJ1-4; the D is unclear. Trimming left V 6 bases short and J 8 bases short, with 19 bases between. CDR1 and CDR2 from the germline V gene are SQVTM and ANQGSEA. This CDR3 is built from 14 residues. In DNA, the CDR3 is TGCAGCGTATTAAGGGTAGGACCGAGGGAAAAACTGTTTTTT. This gives the protein CSVLRVGPREKLFF.

This clonotype showed up just a few times. One end of the junction is discordant with germline, which a read error may explain. The chain has TRBV12-3 or TRBV12-4 and TRBJ2-3, with D tentatively TRBD2 (5 bases). This CDR3 has 14 residues. CDR3 residues: CASSLALASNTQYF. The CDR3 DNA is TGTGCCAGCAGTCTAGCTCTGGCCTCCAATACGCAGTATTTT.

The chain recombines TRBV5-6 with TRBJ2-3, with D unclear. Germline assignment: CDR1 SGHDT and CDR2 YYEEEE. The CDR3 contains 12 residues. The V gene lost 0 bases and the J gene lost 5 bases, with 4 bases spanning the gap. In DNA form, the CDR3 reads TGTGCCAGCAGCTTGGCGGTAGATACGCAGTATTTT. Its translation: CASSLAVDTQYF. Filled out from reference TRBV5-6 and TRBJ2-3, the complete variable domain reads DAGVTQSPTHLIKTRGQQVTLRCSPKSGHDTVSWYQQALGQGPQFIFQYYEEEERQRGNFPDRFSGHQFPNYSSELNVNALLLGDSALYLCASSLAVDTQYFGPGTRLTVL.